This TCR beta chain was found in a study of siplizumab effects on memory and regulatory T cells. Assay: immunoSEQ multiplex PCR; the TCRdb copy retains only in-frame clones and omits some. The table has roughly 100,000 clones, about nine tenths seen once. Trimming at V came to 7 bases and at J to 8 bases, leaving 20 bases not matched to a gene. Germline V gene data show CDR1 as LNHDA and CDR2 as SQIVND (reference sequence). The CDR3 has 18 amino acids. The chain carries TRBV19 and TRBJ2-1; TRBD2 matches 10 bases. This TCR derives from a human donor in good health. Sample: non-Treg CD4+ T cells sorted from blood. The CDR3 region has the DNA TGTGCCAGTATGAGGAGAGGGTCAAGCGGGAGGGCCAGGGATGAGCAGTTCTTC. It specifies CASMRRGSSGRARDEQFF.